Listed here is a single TCR beta chain. Its antigen is undetermined. This entry comes from a study of blood T cells in healthy people across ages. Through a sample-barcoded 5' primer and a J-beta primer mix, a second PCR was run for roughly 7 to 12 cycles. One entry per CDR3 protein results from TCRdb running MiXCR on the 5' RACE reads. The sample contains around 1,000,000 distinct CDR3 sequences, less than 45% of which appear only once. Study-level findings and limits: Unsorted PBMCs prevented conclusive naive versus antigen-experienced comparison. Roughly linear declines in TCR beta diversity per million T cells occurred with age.

This clonotype was sampled from a man aged 18 to 30 in good health. The material sequenced was blood.

CDR3 DNA: TGTGCCAGCAGCTTCTCCGGGGTGAACTATGGCTACACCTTC. Its protein is CASSFSGVNYGYTF. V gene TRBV7-9 combines with J gene TRBJ1-2, with no clear D. This CDR3 region has 14 residues. The V gene lost 3 bases and the J gene lost 2 bases, with 10 bases spanning the gap. Germline CDR1 and CDR2: SEHNR and FQNEAQ (reference sequence).